A selection of T cell receptor beta chains follows, all from one sample in a study of OX40 agonist ivuxolimab in advanced cancers. Only in-frame clones appear in the TCRdb table, and some are missing; sequencing was by immunoSEQ multiplex PCR. The data hold tens of thousands of clones, with about 86% observed a single time. Material: CD4+ or CD8+ T cells sorted from blood, obtained in a trial of the OX40 agonist ivuxolimab. These receptors all come from an adult with an advanced solid tumor such as melanoma, head and neck, liver or kidney cancer. The CDR3 runs from the conserved cysteine through the conserved F or W.

v_call,cdr3_aa
TRBV2,CASRKDRMGGANVLTF
TRBV5-4,CASSLDLDRDPDTQYF
TRBV27,CASRTEGASYTF
TRBV30,CAWSAPRVYQETQYF
TRBV30,CAWRGGRDQPQHF
TRBV6-1,CASRDSFTDTQYF
TRBV28,CASSSDPRVHF
TRBV7-9,CASSLGTGGFNEQFF
TRBV23-1,CASSLFRPQRGGCTDTQYF
TRBV5-1,CASSLNSEPSGNEQFF
TRBV13,CASSPEGQGSGELFF
TRBV11-2,CASSLFLQGGTDTQYF
TRBV27,CASKRVFQDQPQHF
TRBV6-4,CASLPGEGQTHYEQYF
TRBV9,CASSGTGDTGELFF
TRBV4-2,CASSQEVLSGNTIYF